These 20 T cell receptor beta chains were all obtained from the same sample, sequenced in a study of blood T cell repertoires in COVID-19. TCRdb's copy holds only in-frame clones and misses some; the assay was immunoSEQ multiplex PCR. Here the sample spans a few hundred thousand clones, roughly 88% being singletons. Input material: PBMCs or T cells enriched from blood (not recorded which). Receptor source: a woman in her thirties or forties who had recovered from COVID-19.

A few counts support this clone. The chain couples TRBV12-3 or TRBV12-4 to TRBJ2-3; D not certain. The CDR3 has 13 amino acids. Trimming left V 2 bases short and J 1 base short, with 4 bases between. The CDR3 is CASSLPGTDTQYF. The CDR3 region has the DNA TGTGCCAGCAGTTTACCAGGCACAGATACGCAGTATTTT.

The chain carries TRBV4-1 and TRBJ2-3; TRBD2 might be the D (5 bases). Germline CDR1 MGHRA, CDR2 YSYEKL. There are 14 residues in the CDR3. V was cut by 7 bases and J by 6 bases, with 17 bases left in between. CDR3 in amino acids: CASKPFGPGDTQYF. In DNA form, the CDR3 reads TGCGCCAGCAAGCCGTTTGGGCCGGGGGATACGCAGTATTTT.

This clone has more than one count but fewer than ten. The CDR3: CASSLPTFSYNEQFF. DNA for the CDR3: TGTGCCAGCAGCTTACCAACTTTCTCCTACAATGAGCAGTTCTTC. V usage is TRBV11-3 and J usage is TRBJ2-1; D gene ambiguous. The germline V gene encodes CDR1 SGHNT and CDR2 YENEEA. The CDR3 is 15 residues long. V lost 2 bases and J 0 bases, leaving 8 bases between the germline ends. The full variable domain, with the rest looked up from reference TRBV11-3 and TRBJ2-1, is EAGVVQSPRYKIIEKKQPVAFWCNPISGHNTLYWYLQNLGQGPELLIRYENEEAVDDSQLPKDRFSAERLKGVDSTLKIQPAELGDSAVYLCASSLPTFSYNEQFFGPGTRLTVL.

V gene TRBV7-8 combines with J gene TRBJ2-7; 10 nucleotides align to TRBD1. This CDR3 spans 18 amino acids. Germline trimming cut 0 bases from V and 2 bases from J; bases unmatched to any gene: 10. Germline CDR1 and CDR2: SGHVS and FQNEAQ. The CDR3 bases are TGTGCCAGCAGCTTAGCGACCGGGACAGGGGTTTTCCCCTACGAGCAGTACTTC. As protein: CASSLATGTGVFPYEQYF.

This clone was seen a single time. Here the CDR3 reads CATRGSNQPQHF. In nucleotides, the CDR3 is TGTGCCACCCGGGGGAGCAATCAGCCCCAGCATTTT. The rearrangement uses TRBV28 and TRBJ1-5, with a possible D match to TRBD1 (5 bases). V lost 10 bases, J lost 1 base, and 8 bases lay in between. CDR1 is MDHEN, CDR2 SYDVKM, per germline. The length of the CDR3 is 12 residues.

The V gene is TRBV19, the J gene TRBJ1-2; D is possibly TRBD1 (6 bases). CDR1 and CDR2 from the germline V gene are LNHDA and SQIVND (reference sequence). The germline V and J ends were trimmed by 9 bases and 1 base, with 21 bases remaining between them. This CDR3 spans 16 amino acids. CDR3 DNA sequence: TGTGCCAGCCTTCCGGGACGCTGGGGGCTTAACTATGGCTACACCTTC. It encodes CASLPGRWGLNYGYTF.

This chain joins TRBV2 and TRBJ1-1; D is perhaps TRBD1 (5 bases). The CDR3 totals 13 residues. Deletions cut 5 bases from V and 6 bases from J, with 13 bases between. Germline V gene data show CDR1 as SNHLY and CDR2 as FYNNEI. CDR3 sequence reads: CASSSGGVAEAFF. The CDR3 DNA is TGTGCCAGCAGTTCGGGGGGGGTCGCTGAAGCTTTCTTT.

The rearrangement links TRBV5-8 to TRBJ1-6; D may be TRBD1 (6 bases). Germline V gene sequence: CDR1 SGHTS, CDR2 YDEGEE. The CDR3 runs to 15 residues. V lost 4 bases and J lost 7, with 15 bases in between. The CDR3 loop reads CASSIETGKNSPLHF. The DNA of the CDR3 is TGTGCCAGCAGCATCGAGACAGGAAAAAATTCACCCCTCCACTTT.

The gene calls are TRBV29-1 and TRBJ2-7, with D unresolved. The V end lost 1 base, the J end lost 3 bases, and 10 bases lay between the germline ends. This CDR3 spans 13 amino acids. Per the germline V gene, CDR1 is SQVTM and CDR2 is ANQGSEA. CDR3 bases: TGCAGCGTTGAAGCTACTCCGAGCTACGAGCAGTACTTC. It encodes CSVEATPSYEQYF.

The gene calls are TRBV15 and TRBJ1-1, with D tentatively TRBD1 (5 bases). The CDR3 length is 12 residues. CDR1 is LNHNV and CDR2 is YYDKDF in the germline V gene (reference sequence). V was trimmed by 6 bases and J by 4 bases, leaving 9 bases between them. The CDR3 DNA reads TGTGCCACCAGAGGGCAGGGCACTGAAGCTTTCTTT. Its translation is CATRGQGTEAFF.

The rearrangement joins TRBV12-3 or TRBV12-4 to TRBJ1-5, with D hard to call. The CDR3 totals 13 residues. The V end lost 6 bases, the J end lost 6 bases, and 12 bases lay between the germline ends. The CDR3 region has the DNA TGTGCCAGCAGCCATCCCCTCAGTCAGCCCCAGCATTTT. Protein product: CASSHPLSQPQHF.

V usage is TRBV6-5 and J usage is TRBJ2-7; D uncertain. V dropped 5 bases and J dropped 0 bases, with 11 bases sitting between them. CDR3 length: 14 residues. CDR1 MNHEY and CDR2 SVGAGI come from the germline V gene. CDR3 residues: CASSTQAISYEQYF. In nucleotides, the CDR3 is TGTGCCAGCAGTACCCAGGCTATCTCCTACGAGCAGTACTTC.

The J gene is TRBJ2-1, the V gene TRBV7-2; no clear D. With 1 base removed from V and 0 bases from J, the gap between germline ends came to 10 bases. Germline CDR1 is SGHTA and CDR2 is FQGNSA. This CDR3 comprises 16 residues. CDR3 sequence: CASSLDVYSSYNEQFF. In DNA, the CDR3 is TGTGCCAGCAGCTTAGACGTTTACAGCTCCTACAATGAGCAGTTCTTC.

CDR3 in DNA: TGTGCCAGCAGTTCTGAGTACAATGAGCAGTTCTTC. This encodes CASSSEYNEQFF. The rearrangement uses TRBV27 and TRBJ2-1; D not certain. CDR1 is MNHEY, CDR2 SMNVEV, per germline (reference sequence). This CDR3 spans 12 amino acids. V dropped 4 bases and J dropped 4 bases, with 5 bases sitting between them.

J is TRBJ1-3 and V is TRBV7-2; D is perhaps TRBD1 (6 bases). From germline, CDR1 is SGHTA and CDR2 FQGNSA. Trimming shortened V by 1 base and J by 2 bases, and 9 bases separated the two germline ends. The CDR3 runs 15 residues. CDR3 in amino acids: CASSLVQGAGNTIYF. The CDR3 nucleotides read TGTGCCAGCAGCTTAGTACAGGGCGCTGGAAACACCATATATTTT.

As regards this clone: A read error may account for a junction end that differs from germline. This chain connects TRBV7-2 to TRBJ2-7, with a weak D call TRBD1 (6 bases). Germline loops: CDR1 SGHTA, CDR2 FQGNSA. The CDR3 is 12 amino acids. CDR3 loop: CASSYSTGHQAF. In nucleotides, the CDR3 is TGTGCCAGCAGCTATTCGACAGGCCACCAGGCATTC.

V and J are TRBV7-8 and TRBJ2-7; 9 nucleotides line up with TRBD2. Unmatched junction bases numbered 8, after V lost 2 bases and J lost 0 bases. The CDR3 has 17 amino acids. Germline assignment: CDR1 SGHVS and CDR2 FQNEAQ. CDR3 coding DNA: TGTGCCAGCAGCTTATTTGGAGCTAGCGGGAACTCCTACGAGCAGTACTTC. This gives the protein CASSLFGASGNSYEQYF.

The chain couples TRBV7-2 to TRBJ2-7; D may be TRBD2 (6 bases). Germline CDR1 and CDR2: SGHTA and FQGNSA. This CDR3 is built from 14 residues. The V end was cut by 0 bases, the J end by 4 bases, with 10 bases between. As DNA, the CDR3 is TGTGCCAGCAGCTTAGCGTCGACTAGGTACGAGCAGTACTTC. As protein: CASSLASTRYEQYF.

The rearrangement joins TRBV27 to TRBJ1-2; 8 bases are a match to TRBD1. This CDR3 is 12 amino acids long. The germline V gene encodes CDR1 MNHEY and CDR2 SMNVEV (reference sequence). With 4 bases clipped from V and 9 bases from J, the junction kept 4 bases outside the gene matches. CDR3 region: CASSSTGERYTF. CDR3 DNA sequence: TGTGCCAGCAGTTCGACAGGGGAGCGCTACACCTTC.

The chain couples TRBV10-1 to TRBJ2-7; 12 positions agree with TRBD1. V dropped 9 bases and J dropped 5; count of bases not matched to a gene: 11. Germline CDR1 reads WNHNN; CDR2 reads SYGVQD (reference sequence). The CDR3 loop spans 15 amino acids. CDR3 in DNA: TGCGCCAGTAACCAAGGGACAGGGGGCACCGACGAGCAGTACTTC. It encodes CASNQGTGGTDEQYF.